These 20 T cell receptor beta chains came from one sample sequenced in a study of brain T cells in children with intractable seizures. The assay was immunoSEQ multiplex PCR, and TCRdb's table has in-frame clones only and misses some. Of some 76,000 clones in the sample, just over 90% were seen once. This specimen consisted of peripheral blood, obtained at surgery. All receptors come from a boy in the first two years of life with tuberous sclerosis and intractable seizures.

This clone occurred once. The junction departs from the called germline gene at one end, perhaps through a read error. The gene calls are TRBV7-7 and TRBJ2-1; 9 bases fit TRBD2. This CDR3 has 15 amino acids. Germline loops: CDR1 SSHAT, CDR2 FNYEAQ (reference sequence). CDR3 protein: CASSLGLAHPNEQFF. The CDR3 DNA reads TGTGCTAGCAGCTTAGGACTAGCGCACCCCAATGAGCAGTTCTTC.

The chain recombines TRBV15 with TRBJ2-4; maybe TRBD1 (5 bases). The V gene lost 0 bases and the J gene lost 6 bases, with 18 bases spanning the gap. The CDR3 totals 17 residues. The germline V gene encodes CDR1 LNHNV and CDR2 YYDKDF (reference sequence). CDR3 sequence reads: CATSRDSLRGDGNIQYF. The CDR3 nucleotides read TGTGCCACCAGCAGAGATTCGTTAAGGGGTGATGGAAACATTCAGTACTTC.

The chain recombines TRBV15 with TRBJ1-5; D is ambiguous. Between the trimmed V and J ends, which lost 3 bases and 3 bases, there was a span of 9 bases. This CDR3 has 14 amino acids. Germline V gene sequence: CDR1 LNHNV, CDR2 YYDKDF (reference sequence). This chain's CDR3 is CATSRAVYNQPQHF. As DNA, the CDR3 is TGTGCCACCAGCAGGGCTGTTTACAATCAGCCCCAGCATTTT.

This clone occurred once. The chain links TRBV12-5 to TRBJ1-5; no reliable D call. Germline loops: CDR1 LGHNT, CDR2 FRNRAP. V gave up 1 base and J gave up 5 bases, with 12 bases separating them. The CDR3 is 15 amino acids. CDR3 nucleotide sequence: TGTGCTAGTGGTTTGGGGGAGACACTGGATCAGCCCCAGCATTTT. Its translation is CASGLGETLDQPQHF.

The chain carries TRBV4-2 and TRBJ1-3; D gene ambiguous. The CDR3 covers 17 residues. Trimming stripped 0 bases from V and 3 bases from J, with 15 bases between. Germline V gene lookup returns CDR1 LGHNA and CDR2 YNFKEQ. CDR3 bases: TGTGCCAGCAGCCAAGATTTCTGGGTAGCGTTTGGAAACACCATATATTTT. Translated, it gives CASSQDFWVAFGNTIYF.

The chain links TRBV5-5 to TRBJ2-7; no clear D gene. Trimming pared 7 bases from V and 3 bases from J, leaving 5 bases between. This CDR3 comprises 10 residues. Germline-derived CDR1 and CDR2 are SGHKS and YYEKEE (reference sequence). CDR3 nucleotide sequence: TGTGCCAGCGGTTTCTACGAGCAGTACTTC. Protein product: CASGFYEQYF.

The chain recombines TRBV6-4 with TRBJ2-3, with 7 bases matching TRBD1. V was clipped by 2 bases and J by 0 bases; unmatched bases: 5. Germline V gene sequence: CDR1 MRHNA, CDR2 SNTAGT. This CDR3 has 16 residues. CDR3 sequence reads: CASSDRGQSSTDTQYF. CDR3 coding DNA: TGTGCCAGCAGTGACAGGGGACAGTCTAGCACAGATACGCAGTATTTT.

The CDR3 DNA reads as TGTGCCAGCAGTTACGGGTCCGGGGGTAGGTCACCCCTCCACTTT. Protein: CASSYGSGGRSPLHF. This sequence joins TRBV6-5 and TRBJ1-6; TRBD1 is a possible D gene (5 bases). Trimming removed 2 bases from V and 10 bases from J, with 15 bases in between. CDR1 is MNHEY, CDR2 SVGAGI, per germline. This CDR3 comprises 15 residues.

This clone was seen once. This chain connects TRBV5-4 to TRBJ1-1; D is ambiguous. Germline CDR1 reads SGHNT; CDR2 reads YYREEE (reference sequence). The CDR3 loop spans 13 amino acids. The V gene lost 2 bases and the J gene lost 1 base, with 6 bases spanning the gap. CDR3 sequence: CASSFHKNTEAFF. The CDR3 DNA is TGTGCCAGCAGCTTTCACAAGAACACTGAAGCTTTCTTT.

This clone was recorded once. The chain links TRBV6-6 to TRBJ1-2; D unclear. Per germline, CDR1 MNHNY and CDR2 SVGAGI (reference sequence). The CDR3 is 12 residues long. Trimming shortened V by 5 bases and J by 5 bases, and 9 bases separated the two germline ends. The CDR3 DNA reads TGTGCCAGCAGTACGGGGTTGTATGGCTACACCTTC. Translating it yields CASSTGLYGYTF.

The chain uses TRBV5-4 and TRBJ2-7, with TRBD2 as a possible D gene (6 bases). V gave up 2 bases and J gave up 0 bases, with 6 bases separating them. This CDR3 has 13 residues. CDR1 and CDR2 from the germline V gene are SGHNT and YYREEE (reference sequence). This CDR3 reads CASSFGSSYEQYF. In nucleotides, the CDR3 is TGTGCCAGCAGCTTCGGGAGCTCCTACGAGCAGTACTTC.

The chain uses TRBV7-3 and TRBJ2-5; D tentatively reads TRBD1 or TRBD2 (5 bases each). V was shortened by 4 bases and J by 4 bases, with 10 bases between the two germline ends. The CDR3 covers 13 residues. In germline, CDR1 is SGHTA, CDR2 FQGTGA. The CDR3 spells CASSSGTRETQYF. CDR3 DNA sequence: TGTGCCAGCAGCTCTGGGACGCGAGAGACCCAGTACTTC.

The V and J genes are TRBV19 and TRBJ2-3; the D gene is possibly TRBD2 (6 bases). The CDR3 runs 16 residues. CDR1 and CDR2 (germline): LNHDA, SQIVND (reference sequence). V shed 6 bases and J shed 2 bases, with 18 bases lying between them. This CDR3 is CASSRSGGTSTDTQYF. CDR3 nucleotides: TGTGCCAGTAGCCGGTCCGGGGGAACCTCCACAGATACGCAGTATTTT.

The chain links TRBV30 to TRBJ1-6; tentatively, D is TRBD1 (5 bases). Trimming pared 0 bases from V and 10 bases from J, leaving 13 bases between. Looked up from germline, CDR1 is GTSNPN and CDR2 is SVGIG (reference sequence). The CDR3 extends over 14 amino acids. In DNA form, the CDR3 reads TGTGCCTGGAGTGTAATTAGGGACCTATCACCCCTCCACTTT. It translates to CAWSVIRDLSPLHF. Full variable domain (rest looked up from reference TRBV30 and TRBJ1-6): SQTIHQWPATLVQPVGSPLSLECTVEGTSNPNLYWYRQAAGRGLQLLFYSVGIGQISSEVPQNLSASRPQDRQFILSSKKLLLSDSGFYLCAWSVIRDLSPLHFGNGTRLTVT.

This clone occurred once. The chain uses TRBV5-1 and TRBJ1-4; D remains unclear. From germline, CDR1 is SGHRS and CDR2 YFSETQ. This CDR3 contains 16 residues. V was trimmed by 4 bases and J by 3 bases, leaving 16 bases between them. The CDR3 DNA reads TGCGCCAGCAGCAACAGCCTGACTCGCCCTAATGAAAAACTGTTTTTT. Translating it yields CASSNSLTRPNEKLFF. The full variable domain, completed using reference TRBV5-1 and TRBJ1-4, is KAGVTQTPRYLIKTRGQQVTLSCSPISGHRSVSWYQQTPGQGLQFLFEYFSETQRNKGNFPGRFSGRQFSNSRSEMNVSTLELGDSALYLCASSNSLTRPNEKLFFGSGTQLSVL.

V is TRBV10-3 and J is TRBJ1-2; 11 bases agree with TRBD1. Germline trimming cut 6 bases from V and 6 bases from J; bases unmatched to any gene: 3. Germline V gives CDR1 ENHRY, CDR2 SYGVKD. The CDR3 consists of 13 residues. CDR3 DNA: TGTGCCATCAGCGAGGGACAGGGGGATGGCTACACCTTC. Protein product: CAISEGQGDGYTF.

This rearrangement joins TRBV27 to TRBJ2-2, with a tentative D call TRBD1 (6 bases). Germline V gene lookup returns CDR1 MNHEY and CDR2 SMNVEV (reference sequence). The V end was cut by 6 bases, the J end by 5 bases, with 16 bases between. This CDR3 region has 15 residues. The CDR3 DNA follows: TGTGCCAGCAGATCACAGGGTTATGTTACCGGGGAGCTGTTTTTT. This encodes CASRSQGYVTGELFF.

This clone was counted between two and nine times. An end of the junction does not agree with germline; a read error may underlie this. V gene TRBV7-7 combines with J gene TRBJ1-5, with D uncertain. The CDR3 covers 13 residues. CDR1 is SSHAT, CDR2 FNYEAQ, per germline (reference sequence). The chain's CDR3 is CASSYRELEPQHF. In nucleotides, the CDR3 is TGTGCTAGCAGCTACCGGGAATTGGAGCCCCAGCATTTT.

CDR3 bases: TGTGCCAGCAGTCCTACCAGGGGGGCAAGAACTGAAGCTTTCTTT. The encoded protein is CASSPTRGARTEAFF. The gene calls are TRBV27 and TRBJ1-1; the match to TRBD1 covers 7 bases. With 5 bases clipped from V and 5 bases from J, the junction kept 11 bases outside the gene matches. Germline assignment: CDR1 MNHEY and CDR2 SMNVEV (reference sequence). The CDR3 runs to 15 residues.

V is TRBV21-1 and J is TRBJ1-3; TRBD1, the table's D call, lacks a check against the DNA. TRBV21-1 is a pseudogene. This CDR3 contains 13 residues. DNA of the CDR3: TGTGCCAGCAGCAAAGCCTGTGGCAGGGGGTCGTATTTT. It codes for CASSKACGRGSYF.